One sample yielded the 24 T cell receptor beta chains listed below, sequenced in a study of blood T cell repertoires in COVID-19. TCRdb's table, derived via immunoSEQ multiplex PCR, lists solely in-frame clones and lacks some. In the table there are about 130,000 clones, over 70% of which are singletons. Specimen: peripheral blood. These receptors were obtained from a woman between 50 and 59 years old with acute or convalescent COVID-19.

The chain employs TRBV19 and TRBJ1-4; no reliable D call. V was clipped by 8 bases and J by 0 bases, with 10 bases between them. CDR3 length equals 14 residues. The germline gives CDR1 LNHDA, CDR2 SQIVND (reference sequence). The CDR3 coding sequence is TGTGCCAGTGTCGAGGTTGCAACTAATGAAAAACTGTTTTTT. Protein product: CASVEVATNEKLFF.

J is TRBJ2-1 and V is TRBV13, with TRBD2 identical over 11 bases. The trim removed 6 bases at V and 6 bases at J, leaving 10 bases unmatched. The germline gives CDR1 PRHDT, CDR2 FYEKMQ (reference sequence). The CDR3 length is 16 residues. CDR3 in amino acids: CASRSLAGGPGNEQFF. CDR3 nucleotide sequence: TGTGCCAGCAGATCATTAGCGGGGGGGCCTGGCAATGAGCAGTTCTTC. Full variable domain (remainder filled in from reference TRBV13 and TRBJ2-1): AAGVIQSPRHLIKEKRETATLKCYPIPRHDTVYWYQQGPGQDPQFLISFYEKMQSDKGSIPDRFSAQQFSDYHSELNMSSLELGDSALYFCASRSLAGGPGNEQFFGPGTRLTVL.

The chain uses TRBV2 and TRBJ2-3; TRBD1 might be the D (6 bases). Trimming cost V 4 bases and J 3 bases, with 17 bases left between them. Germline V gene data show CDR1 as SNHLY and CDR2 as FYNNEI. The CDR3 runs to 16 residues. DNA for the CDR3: TGTGCCAGCAGTGTGCTGCAGGGGTTGAGGACAGATACGCAGTATTTT. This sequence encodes CASSVLQGLRTDTQYF.

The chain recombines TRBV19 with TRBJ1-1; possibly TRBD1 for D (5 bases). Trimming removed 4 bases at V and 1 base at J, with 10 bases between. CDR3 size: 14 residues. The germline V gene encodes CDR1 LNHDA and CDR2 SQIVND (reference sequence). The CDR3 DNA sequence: TGTGCCAGTAGTAAATGGGGGGAGAACACTGAAGCTTTCTTT. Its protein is CASSKWGENTEAFF.

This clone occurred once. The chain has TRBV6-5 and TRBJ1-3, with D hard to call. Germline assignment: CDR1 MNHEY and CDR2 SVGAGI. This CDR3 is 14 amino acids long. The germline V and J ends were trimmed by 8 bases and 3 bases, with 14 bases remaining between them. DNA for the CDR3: TGTGCCAGCGTGAGTGAAGGCGGTGGAAACACCATATATTTT. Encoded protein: CASVSEGGGNTIYF.

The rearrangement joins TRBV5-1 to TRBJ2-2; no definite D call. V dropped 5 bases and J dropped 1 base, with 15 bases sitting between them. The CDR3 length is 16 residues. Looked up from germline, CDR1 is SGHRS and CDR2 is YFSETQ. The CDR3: CASRAPSSRNTGELFF. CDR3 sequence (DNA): TGCGCCAGCAGGGCCCCCTCTTCTCGGAACACCGGGGAGCTGTTTTTT.

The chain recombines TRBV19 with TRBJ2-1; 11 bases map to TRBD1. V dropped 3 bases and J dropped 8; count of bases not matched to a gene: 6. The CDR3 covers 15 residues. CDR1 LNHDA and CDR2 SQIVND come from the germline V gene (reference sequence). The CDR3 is CASSMGQGGWDEQFF. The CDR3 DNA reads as TGTGCCAGTAGTATGGGACAGGGGGGTTGGGATGAGCAGTTCTTC.

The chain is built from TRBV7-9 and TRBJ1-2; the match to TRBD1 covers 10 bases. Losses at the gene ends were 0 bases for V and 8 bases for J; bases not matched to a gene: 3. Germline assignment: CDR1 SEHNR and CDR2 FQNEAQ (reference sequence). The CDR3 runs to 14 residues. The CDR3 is CASSLADRGPGYTF. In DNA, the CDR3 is TGTGCCAGCAGCTTAGCAGACAGGGGGCCGGGCTACACCTTC.

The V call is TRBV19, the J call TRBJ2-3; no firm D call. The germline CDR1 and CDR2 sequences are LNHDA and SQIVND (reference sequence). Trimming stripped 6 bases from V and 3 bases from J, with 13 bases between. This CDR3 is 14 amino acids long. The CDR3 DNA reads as TGTGCCAGTAGCAAAGCAATATCTACAGATACGCAGTATTTT. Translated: CASSKAISTDTQYF.

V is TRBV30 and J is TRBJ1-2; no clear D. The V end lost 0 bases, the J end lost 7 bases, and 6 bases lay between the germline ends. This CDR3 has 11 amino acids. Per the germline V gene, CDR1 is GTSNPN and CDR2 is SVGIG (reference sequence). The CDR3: CAWSVGSGYTF. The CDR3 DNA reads TGTGCCTGGAGTGTAGGGAGTGGCTACACCTTC.

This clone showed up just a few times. In DNA form, the CDR3 reads TGTGCCTGGAGTGTAGACCAGCGGGGGGGCGCAGATACGCAGTATTTT. Translating gives CAWSVDQRGGADTQYF. The chain employs TRBV30 and TRBJ2-3; 10 bases agree with TRBD2. This CDR3 contains 16 residues. CDR1 is GTSNPN, CDR2 SVGIG, per germline (reference sequence). V trimming: 0 bases; J trimming: 4 bases; junction bases outside the gene matches: 7.

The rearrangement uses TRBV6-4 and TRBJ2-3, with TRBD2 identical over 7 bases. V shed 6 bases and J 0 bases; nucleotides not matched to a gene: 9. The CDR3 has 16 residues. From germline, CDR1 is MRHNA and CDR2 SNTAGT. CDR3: CASSAELAVSTDTQYF. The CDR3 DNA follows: TGTGCCAGCAGCGCGGAGCTAGCGGTTAGCACAGATACGCAGTATTTT.

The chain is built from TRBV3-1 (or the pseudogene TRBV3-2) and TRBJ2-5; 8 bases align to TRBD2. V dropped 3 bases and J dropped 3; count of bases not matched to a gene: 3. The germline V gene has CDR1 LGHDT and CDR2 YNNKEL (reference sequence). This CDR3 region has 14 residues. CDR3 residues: CASSQRGAEETQYF. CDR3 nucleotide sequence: TGTGCCAGCAGCCAGCGGGGGGCGGAAGAGACCCAGTACTTC.

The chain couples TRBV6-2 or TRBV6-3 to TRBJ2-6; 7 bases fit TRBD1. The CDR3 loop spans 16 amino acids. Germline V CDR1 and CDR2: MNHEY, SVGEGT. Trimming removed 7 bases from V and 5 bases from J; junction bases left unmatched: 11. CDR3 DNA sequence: TGTGCCAGCACCCCCCGAGGGGGCTCAAGGGCCAACGTCCTGACTTTC. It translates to CASTPRGGSRANVLTF.

The CDR3 region has the DNA TGTGCCAGCAGTCGCGGGGGGGCACAGTATAGCACAGATACGCAGTATTTT. Protein product: CASSRGGAQYSTDTQYF. The chain couples TRBV6-6 to TRBJ2-3, with 9 bases that match TRBD2. After removal of 5 bases from V and 0 bases from J, the junction contained 9 bases not matched to a gene. This CDR3 is 17 amino acids long. Per germline, CDR1 MNHNY and CDR2 SVGAGI (reference sequence).

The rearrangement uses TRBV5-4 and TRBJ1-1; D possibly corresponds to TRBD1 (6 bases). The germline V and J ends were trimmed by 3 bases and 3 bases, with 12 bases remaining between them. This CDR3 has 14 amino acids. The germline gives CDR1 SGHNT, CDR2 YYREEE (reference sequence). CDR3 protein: CASSSPQGYTEAFF. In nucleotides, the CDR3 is TGTGCCAGCAGCTCACCTCAGGGGTACACTGAAGCTTTCTTT.

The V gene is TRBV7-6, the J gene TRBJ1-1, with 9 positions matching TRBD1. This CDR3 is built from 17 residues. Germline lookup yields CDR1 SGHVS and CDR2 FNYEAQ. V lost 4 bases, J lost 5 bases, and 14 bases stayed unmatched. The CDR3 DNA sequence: TGTGCCAGCAGCTCACCTCCCGGGACAGGGTTCCTAACTGAAGCTTTCTTT. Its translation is CASSSPPGTGFLTEAFF.

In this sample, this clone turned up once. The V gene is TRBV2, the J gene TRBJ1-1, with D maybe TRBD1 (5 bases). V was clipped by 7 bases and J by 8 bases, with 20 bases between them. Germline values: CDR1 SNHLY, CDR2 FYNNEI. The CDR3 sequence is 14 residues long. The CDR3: CASKPLQDGSEAFF. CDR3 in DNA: TGTGCCAGCAAACCCCTACAGGATGGATCCGAAGCTTTCTTT.

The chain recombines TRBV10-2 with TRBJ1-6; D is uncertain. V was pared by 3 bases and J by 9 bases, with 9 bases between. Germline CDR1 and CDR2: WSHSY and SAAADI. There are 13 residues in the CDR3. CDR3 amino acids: CASSEPGSSPLHF. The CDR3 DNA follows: TGCGCCAGCAGTGAACCGGGGAGTTCACCCCTCCACTTT.

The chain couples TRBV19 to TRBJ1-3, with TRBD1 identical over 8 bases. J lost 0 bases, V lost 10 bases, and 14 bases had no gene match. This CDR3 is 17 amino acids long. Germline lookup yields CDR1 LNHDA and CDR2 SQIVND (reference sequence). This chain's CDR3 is CATKYPGTGTSGNTIYF. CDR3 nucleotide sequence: TGTGCCACAAAATACCCCGGGACAGGAACCTCTGGAAACACCATATATTTT. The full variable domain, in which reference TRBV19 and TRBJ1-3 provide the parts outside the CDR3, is DGGITQSPKYLFRKEGQNVTLSCEQNLNHDAMYWYRQDPGQGLRLIYYSQIVNDFQKGDIAEGYSVSREKKESFPLTVTSAQKNPTAFYLCATKYPGTGTSGNTIYFGEGSWLTVV.

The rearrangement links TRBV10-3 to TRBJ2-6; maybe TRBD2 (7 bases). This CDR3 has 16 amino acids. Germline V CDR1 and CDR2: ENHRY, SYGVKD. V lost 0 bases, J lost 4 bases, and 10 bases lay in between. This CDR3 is CAISESGGAGANVLTF. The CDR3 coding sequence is TGTGCCATCAGTGAGTCGGGGGGGGCCGGGGCCAACGTCCTGACTTTC.

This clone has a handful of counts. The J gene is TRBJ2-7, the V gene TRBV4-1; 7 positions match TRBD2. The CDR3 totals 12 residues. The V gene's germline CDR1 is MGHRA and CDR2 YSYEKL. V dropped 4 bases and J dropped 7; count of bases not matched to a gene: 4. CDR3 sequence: CASSPGGGEQYF. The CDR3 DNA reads TGCGCCAGCAGCCCGGGCGGGGGTGAGCAGTACTTC.

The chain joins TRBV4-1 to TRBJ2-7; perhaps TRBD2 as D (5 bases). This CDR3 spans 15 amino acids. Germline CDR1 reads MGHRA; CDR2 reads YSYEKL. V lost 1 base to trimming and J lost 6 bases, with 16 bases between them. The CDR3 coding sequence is TGCGCCAGCAGCCAAGCGCCTAGCTCAATGTTCGAGCAGTACTTC. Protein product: CASSQAPSSMFEQYF.

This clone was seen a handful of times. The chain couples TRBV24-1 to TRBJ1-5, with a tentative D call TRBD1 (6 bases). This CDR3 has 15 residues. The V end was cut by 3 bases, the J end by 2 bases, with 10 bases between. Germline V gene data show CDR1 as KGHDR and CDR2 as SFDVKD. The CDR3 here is CATSDARGGNQPQHF. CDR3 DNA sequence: TGTGCCACCAGTGATGCCAGGGGTGGCAATCAGCCCCAGCATTTT.